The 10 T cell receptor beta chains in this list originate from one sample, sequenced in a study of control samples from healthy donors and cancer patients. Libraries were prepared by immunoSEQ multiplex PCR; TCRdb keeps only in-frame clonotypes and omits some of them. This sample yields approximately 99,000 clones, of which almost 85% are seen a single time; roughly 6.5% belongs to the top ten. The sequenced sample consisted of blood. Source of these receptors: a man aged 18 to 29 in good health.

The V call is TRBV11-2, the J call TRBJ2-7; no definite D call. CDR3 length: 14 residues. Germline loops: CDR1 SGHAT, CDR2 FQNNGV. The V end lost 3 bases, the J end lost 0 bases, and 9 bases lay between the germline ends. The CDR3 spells CASSLTESSYEQYF. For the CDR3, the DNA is TGTGCCAGCAGCTTGACGGAGTCCTCCTACGAGCAGTACTTC.

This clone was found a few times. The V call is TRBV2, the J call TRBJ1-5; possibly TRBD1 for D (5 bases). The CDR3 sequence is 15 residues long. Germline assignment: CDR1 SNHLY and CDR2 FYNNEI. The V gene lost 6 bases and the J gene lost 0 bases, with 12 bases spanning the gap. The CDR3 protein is CASSFDRHSNQPQHF. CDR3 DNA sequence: TGTGCCAGCAGCTTCGACAGACATAGCAATCAGCCCCAGCATTTT.

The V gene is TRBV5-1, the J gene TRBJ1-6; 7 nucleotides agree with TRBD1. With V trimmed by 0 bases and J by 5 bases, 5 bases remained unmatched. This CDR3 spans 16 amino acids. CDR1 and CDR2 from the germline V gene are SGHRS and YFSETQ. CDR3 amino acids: CASSLGTGGNNSPLHF. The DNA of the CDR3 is TGCGCCAGCAGCTTGGGGACAGGCGGGAATAATTCACCCCTCCACTTT.

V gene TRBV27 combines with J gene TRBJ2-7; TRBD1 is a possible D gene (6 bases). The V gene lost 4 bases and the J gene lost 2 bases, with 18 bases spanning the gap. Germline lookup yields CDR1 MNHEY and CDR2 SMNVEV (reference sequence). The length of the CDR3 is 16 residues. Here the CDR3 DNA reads TGTGCCAGCAGTTCGTATCAGGGGAAAATCGCCTACGAGCAGTACTTC. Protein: CASSSYQGKIAYEQYF.

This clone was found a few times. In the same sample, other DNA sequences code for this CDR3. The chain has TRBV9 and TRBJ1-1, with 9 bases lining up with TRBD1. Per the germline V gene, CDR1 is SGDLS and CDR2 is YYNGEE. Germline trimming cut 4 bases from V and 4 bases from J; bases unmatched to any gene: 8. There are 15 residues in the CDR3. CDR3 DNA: TGTGCCAGCAGCAAACATATGACAGGGGGCACTGAAGCTTTCTTT. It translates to CASSKHMTGGTEAFF. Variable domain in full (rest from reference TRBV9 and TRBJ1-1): DSGVTQTPKHLITATGQRVTLRCSPRSGDLSVYWYQQSLDQGLQFLIQYYNGEERAKGNILERFSAQQFPDLHSELNLSSLELGDSALYFCASSKHMTGGTEAFFGQGTRLTVV.

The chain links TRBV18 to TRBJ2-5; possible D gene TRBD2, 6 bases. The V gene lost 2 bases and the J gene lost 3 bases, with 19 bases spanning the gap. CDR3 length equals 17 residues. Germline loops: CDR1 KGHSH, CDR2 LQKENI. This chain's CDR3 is CASSPRRQGGVKETQYF. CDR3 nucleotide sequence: TGTGCCAGCTCACCAAGGAGGCAGGGAGGTGTTAAAGAGACCCAGTACTTC. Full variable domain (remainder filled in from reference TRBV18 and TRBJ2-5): NAGVMQNPRHLVRRRGQEARLRCSPMKGHSHVYWYRQLPEEGLKFMVYLQKENIIDESGMPKERFSAEFPKEGPSILRIQQVVRGDSAAYFCASSPRRQGGVKETQYFGPGTRLLVL.

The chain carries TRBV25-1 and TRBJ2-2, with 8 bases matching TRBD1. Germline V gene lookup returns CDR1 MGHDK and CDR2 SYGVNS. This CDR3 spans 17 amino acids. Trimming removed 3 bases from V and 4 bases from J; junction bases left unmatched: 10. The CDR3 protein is CASSDSPDRGATGELFF. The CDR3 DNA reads TGTGCCAGCAGTGATTCTCCCGACAGGGGAGCCACCGGGGAGCTGTTTTTT.

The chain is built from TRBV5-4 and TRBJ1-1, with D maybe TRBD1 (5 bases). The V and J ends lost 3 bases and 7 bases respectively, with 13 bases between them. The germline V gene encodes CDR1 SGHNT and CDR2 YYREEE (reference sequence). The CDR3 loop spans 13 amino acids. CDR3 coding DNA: TGTGCCAGCAGCTCAGGACGGGACGGTGAAGCTTTCTTT. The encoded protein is CASSSGRDGEAFF.

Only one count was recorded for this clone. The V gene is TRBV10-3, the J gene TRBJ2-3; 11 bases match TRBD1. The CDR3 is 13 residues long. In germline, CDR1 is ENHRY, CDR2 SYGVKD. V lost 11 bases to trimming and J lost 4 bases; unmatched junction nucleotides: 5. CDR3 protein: CASGQGAADTQYF. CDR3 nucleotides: TGTGCCTCCGGACAGGGGGCAGCAGATACGCAGTATTTT.

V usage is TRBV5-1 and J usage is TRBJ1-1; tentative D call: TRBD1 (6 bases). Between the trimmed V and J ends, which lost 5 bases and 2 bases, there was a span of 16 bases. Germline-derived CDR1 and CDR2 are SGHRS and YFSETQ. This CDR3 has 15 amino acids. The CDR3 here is CASRGALRDNTEAFF. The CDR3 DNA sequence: TGCGCCAGCAGGGGGGCGTTGAGGGATAACACTGAAGCTTTCTTT. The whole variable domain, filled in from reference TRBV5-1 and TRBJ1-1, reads KAGVTQTPRYLIKTRGQQVTLSCSPISGHRSVSWYQQTPGQGLQFLFEYFSETQRNKGNFPGRFSGRQFSNSRSEMNVSTLELGDSALYLCASRGALRDNTEAFFGQGTRLTVV.